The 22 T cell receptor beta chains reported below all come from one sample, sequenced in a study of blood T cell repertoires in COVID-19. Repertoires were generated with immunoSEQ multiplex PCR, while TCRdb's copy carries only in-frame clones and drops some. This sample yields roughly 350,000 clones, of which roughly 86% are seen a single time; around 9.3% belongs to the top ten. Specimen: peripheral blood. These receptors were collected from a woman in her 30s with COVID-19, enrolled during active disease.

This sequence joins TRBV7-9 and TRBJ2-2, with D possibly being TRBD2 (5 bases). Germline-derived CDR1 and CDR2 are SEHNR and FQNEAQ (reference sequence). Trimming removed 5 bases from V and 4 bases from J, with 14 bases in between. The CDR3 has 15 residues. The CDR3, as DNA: TGTGCCAGCAGCCATGGACTTATGATCACCGGGGAGCTGTTTTTT. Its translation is CASSHGLMITGELFF.

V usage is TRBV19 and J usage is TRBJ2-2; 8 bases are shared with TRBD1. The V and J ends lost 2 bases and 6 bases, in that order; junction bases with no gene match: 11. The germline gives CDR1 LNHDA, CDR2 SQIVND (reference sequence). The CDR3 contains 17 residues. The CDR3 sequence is CASSILGGQGAAGELFF. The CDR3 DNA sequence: TGTGCCAGTAGTATACTCGGAGGGCAGGGGGCCGCCGGGGAGCTGTTTTTT.

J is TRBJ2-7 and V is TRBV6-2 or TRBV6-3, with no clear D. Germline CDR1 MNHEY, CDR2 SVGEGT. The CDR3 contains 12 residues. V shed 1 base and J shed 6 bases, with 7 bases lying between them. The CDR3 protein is CASSYLVSEQYF. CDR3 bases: TGTGCCAGCAGTTACTTAGTCTCCGAGCAGTACTTC.

In DNA form, the CDR3 reads TGTGCCAGCAGTGATCGGGACGAGCAGTACTTC. Its protein is CASSDRDEQYF. This chain links TRBV2 with TRBJ2-7; D call uncertain. The CDR3 is 11 residues long. Per germline, CDR1 SNHLY and CDR2 FYNNEI. V was shortened by 3 bases and J by 5 bases, with 5 bases between the two germline ends.

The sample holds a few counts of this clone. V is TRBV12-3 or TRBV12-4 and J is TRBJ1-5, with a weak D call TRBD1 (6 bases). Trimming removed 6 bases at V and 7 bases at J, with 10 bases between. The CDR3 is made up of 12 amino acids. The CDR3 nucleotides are TGTGCCAGCAGACAGGGTAACCAGCCCCAGCATTTT. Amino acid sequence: CASRQGNQPQHF.

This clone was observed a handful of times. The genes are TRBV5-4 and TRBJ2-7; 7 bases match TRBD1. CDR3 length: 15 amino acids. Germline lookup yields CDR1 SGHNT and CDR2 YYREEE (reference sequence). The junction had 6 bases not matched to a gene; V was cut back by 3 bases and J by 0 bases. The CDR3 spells CASSYDRDGSYEQYF. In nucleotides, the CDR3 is TGTGCCAGCAGCTATGACAGGGACGGCTCCTACGAGCAGTACTTC.

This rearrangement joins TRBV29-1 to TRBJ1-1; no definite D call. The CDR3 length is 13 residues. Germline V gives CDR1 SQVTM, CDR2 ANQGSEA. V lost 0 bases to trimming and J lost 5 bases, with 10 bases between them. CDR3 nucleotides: TGCAGCGTTGAAGATTCGCGGGATACTGAAGCTTTCTTT. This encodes CSVEDSRDTEAFF.

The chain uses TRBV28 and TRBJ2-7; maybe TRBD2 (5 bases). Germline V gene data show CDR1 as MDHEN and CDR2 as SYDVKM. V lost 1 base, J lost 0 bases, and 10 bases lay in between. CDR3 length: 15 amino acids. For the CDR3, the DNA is TGTGCCAGCAGTTTATTTGGACTGAACTCCTACGAGCAGTACTTC. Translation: CASSLFGLNSYEQYF.

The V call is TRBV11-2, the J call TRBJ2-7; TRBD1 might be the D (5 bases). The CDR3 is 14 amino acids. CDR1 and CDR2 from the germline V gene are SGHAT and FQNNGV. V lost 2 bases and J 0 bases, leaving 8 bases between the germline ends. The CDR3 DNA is TGTGCCAGCAGCTTAAGACAGAGCTCCTACGAGCAGTACTTC. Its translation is CASSLRQSSYEQYF.

The CDR3 loop reads CAIRPDRGNSPLHF. In nucleotides, the CDR3 is TGTGCCATCAGGCCAGACAGGGGGAACTCACCCCTCCACTTT. The rearrangement uses TRBV10-3 and TRBJ1-6; 9 positions agree with TRBD1. J was trimmed by 10 bases and V by 6 bases; bases with no gene match: 7. The CDR3 totals 14 residues. Germline lookup yields CDR1 ENHRY and CDR2 SYGVKD.

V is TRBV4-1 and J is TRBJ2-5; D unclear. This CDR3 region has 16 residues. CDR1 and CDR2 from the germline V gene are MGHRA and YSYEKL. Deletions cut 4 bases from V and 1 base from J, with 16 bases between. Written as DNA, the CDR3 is TGCGCCAGCAGCCGTCACGTCGGGTCCGTCCAAGAGACCCAGTACTTC. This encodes CASSRHVGSVQETQYF.

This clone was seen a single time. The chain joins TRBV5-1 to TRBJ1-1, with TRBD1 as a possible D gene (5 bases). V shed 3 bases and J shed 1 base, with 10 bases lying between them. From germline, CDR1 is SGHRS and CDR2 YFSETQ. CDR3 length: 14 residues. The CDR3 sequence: CASSYRLPNTEAFF. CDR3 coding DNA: TGCGCCAGCAGCTACAGGCTCCCGAACACTGAAGCTTTCTTT.

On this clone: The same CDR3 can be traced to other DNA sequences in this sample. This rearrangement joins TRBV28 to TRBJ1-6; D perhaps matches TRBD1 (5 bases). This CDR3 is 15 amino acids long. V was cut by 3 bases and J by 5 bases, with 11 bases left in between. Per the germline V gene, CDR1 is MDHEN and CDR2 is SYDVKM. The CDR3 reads CASSFSRVDNSPLHF. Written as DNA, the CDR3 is TGTGCCAGCAGTTTCAGCAGGGTCGATAATTCACCCCTCCACTTT. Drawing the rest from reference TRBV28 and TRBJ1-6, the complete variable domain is DVKVTQSSRYLVKRTGEKVFLECVQDMDHENMFWYRQDPGLGLRLIYFSYDVKMKEKGDIPEGYSVSREKKERFSLILESASTNQTSMYLCASSFSRVDNSPLHFGNGTRLTVT.

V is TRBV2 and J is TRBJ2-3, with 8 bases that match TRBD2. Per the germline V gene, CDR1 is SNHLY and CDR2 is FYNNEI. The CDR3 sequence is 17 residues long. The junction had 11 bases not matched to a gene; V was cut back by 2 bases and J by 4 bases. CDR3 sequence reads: CASSERASGRGPDTQYF. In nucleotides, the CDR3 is TGTGCCAGCAGTGAACGGGCGAGCGGGAGAGGCCCAGATACGCAGTATTTT.

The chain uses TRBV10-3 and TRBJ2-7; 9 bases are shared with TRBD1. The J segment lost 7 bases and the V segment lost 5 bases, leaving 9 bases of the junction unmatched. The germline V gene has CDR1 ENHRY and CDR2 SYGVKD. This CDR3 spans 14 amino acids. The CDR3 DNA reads TGTGCCATCAGTCTGGGACAGGGTTTGGGGGAGCAGTACTTC. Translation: CAISLGQGLGEQYF.

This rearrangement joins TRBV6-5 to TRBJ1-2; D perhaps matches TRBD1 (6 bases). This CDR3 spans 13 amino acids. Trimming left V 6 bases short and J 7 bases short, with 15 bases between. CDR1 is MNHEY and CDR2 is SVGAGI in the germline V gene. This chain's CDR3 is CASRVSQGTGYTF. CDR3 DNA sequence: TGTGCCAGCAGGGTCTCCCAGGGGACTGGCTACACCTTC.

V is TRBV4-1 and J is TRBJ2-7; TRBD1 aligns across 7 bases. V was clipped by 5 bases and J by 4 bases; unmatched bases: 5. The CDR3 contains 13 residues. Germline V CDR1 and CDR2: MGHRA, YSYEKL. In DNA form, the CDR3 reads TGCGCCAGCAGCTTCCGGGACAGTTACGAGCAGTACTTC. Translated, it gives CASSFRDSYEQYF.

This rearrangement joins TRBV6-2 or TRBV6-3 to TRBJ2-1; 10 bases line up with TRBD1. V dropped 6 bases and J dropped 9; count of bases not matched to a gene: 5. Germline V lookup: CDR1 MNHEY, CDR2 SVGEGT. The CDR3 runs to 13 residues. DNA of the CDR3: TGTGCCAGCAGGCCTGGGACAGGGGTTGAGCAGTTCTTC. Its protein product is CASRPGTGVEQFF.

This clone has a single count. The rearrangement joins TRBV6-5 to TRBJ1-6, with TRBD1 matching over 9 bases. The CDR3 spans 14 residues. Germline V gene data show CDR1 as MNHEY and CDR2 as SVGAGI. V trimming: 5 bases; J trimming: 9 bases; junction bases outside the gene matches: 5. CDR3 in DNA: TGTGCCAGCAGTAGGGACAGGGCGGCTTCACCCCTCCACTTT. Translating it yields CASSRDRAASPLHF.

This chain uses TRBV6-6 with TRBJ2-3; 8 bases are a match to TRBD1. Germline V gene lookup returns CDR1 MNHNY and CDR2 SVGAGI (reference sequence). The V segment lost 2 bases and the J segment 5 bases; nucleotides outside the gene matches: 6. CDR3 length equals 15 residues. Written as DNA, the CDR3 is TGTGCCAGCAGTTACCAGGGGGCGCAGGGAGATACGCAGTATTTT. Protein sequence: CASSYQGAQGDTQYF.

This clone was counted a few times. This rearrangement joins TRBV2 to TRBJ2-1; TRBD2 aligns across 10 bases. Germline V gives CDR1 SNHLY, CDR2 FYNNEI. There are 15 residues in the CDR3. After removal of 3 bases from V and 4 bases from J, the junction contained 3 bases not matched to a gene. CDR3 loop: CASSDTSGAYNEQFF. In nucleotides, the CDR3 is TGTGCCAGCAGTGATACTAGCGGGGCTTACAATGAGCAGTTCTTC.

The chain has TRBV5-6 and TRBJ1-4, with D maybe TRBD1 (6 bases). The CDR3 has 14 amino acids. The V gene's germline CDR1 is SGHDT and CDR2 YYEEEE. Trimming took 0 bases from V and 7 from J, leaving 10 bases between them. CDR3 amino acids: CASSLGRGIEKLFF. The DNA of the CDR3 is TGTGCCAGCAGCTTGGGCAGGGGTATTGAAAAACTGTTTTTT.